This TCR beta chain derives from a study of blood T cells in healthy people across ages. With regard to this clonotype: Its antigen is still unknown.

A second PCR of roughly 7 to 11 cycles used a sample-barcoded 5' primer and a J-beta primer mix. Each CDR3 protein is one row after TCRdb ran MiXCR on the 5' RACE reads. There are just over 1 million distinct CDR3 sequences in the sample; under 55% occur only once, and over 15% lies in the top ten. Findings and caveats of the study: Long-lived donors had more naive CD4+ cells and higher diversity than aged donors.

Germline CDR1 DFQATT, CDR2 SNEGSKA (reference sequence). V gave up 0 bases and J gave up 1 base, with 7 bases separating them. CDR3 length: 13 residues. This sequence originates from a woman aged 55-69 years in good health. The chain employs TRBV20-1 and TRBJ2-7; D remains unclear. The material sequenced was blood. As DNA, the CDR3 is TGCAGTGCTAGAGAAGTGAAATCCTACGAGCAGTACTTC. Its translation is CSAREVKSYEQYF.